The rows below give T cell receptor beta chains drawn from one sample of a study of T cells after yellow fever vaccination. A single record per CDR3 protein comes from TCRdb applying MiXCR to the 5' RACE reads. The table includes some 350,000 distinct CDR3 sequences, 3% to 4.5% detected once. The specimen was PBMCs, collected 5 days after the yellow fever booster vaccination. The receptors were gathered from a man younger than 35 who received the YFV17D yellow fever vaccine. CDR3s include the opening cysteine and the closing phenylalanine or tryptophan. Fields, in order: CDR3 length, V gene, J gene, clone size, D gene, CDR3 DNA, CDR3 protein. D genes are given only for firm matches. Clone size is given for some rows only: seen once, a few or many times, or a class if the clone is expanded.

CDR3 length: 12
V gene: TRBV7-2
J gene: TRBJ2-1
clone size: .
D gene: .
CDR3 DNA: TGTGCCAGCAGCCCGCCAGGCAGTGAGCAGTTCTTC
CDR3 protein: CASSPPGSEQFF

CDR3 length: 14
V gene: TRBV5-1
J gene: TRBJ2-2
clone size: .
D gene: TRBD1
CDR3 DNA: TGCGCCAGCATCGACAGGGGGAACACCGGGGAGCTGTTTTTT
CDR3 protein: CASIDRGNTGELFF

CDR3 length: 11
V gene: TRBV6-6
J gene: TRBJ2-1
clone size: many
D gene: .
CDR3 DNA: TGTGCCACCTTCTCCTACAATGAGCAGTTCTTC
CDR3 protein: CATFSYNEQFF

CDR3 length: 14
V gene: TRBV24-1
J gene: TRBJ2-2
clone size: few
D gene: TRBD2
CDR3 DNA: TGTGCCACCAGTGACCTGGGACTAGCCGGGGAGCTGTTTTTT
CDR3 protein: CATSDLGLAGELFF

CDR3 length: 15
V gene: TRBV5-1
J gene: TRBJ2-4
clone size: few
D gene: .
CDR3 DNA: TGCGCCAGCAGCTTGGATGGGTGGGCCAAAAACATTCAGTACTTC
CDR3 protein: CASSLDGWAKNIQYF

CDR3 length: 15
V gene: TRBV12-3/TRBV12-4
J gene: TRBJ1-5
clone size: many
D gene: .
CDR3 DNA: TGTGCCAGCAGTTTACAGGAAGGGGCAGATCAGCCCCAGCATTTT
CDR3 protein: CASSLQEGADQPQHF

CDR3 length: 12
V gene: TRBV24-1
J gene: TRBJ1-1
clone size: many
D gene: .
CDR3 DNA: TGTGCCACCAGTGATTTCGGGACAGAAGCTTTCTTT
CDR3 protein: CATSDFGTEAFF

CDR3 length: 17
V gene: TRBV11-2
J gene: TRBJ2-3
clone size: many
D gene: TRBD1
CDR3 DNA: TGTGCCAGCAGCTCCGACCGGGACAGGGGGGGCACAGATACGCAGTATTTT
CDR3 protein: CASSSDRDRGGTDTQYF

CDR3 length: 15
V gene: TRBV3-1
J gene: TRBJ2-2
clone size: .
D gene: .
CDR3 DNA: TGTGCCAGCAGCCAAGTCTCCGCGTACACCGGGGAGCTGTTTTTT
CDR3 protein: CASSQVSAYTGELFF

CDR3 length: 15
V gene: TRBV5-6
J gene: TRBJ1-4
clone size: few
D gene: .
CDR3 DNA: TGTGCCAGCAGTTACGTGGTCCAGCCTAATGAAAAACTGTTTTTT
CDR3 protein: CASSYVVQPNEKLFF

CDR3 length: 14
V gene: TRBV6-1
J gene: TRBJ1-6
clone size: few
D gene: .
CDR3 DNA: TGTGCCTCCACAGATATCTCCTATAATTCACCCCTCCACTTT
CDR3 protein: CASTDISYNSPLHF

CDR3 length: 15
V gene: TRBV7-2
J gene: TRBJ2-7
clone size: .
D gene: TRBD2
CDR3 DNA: TGTGCCAGCAGCTTAGTTAGCGGGGCGATCTACGAGCAGTACTTC
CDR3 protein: CASSLVSGAIYEQYF

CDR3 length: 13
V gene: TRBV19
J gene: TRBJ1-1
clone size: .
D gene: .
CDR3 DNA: TGTGCCAGTAGTATCCAGGCGAACACTGAAGCTTTCTTT
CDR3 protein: CASSIQANTEAFF

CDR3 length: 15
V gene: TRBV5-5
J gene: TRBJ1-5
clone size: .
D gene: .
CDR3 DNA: TGTGCCAGCAGCTTGTTTTCAGGGCTTAATCAGCCCCAGCATTTT
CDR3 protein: CASSLFSGLNQPQHF

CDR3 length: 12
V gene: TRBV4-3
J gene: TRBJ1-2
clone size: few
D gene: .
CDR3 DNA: TGCGCCAGCAGCCAAGATCTAGGGCCAACCTCCTTC
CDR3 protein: CASSQDLGPTSF

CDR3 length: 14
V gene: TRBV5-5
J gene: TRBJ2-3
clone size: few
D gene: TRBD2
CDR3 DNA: TGTGCCAGCAGCGAACCGGGGGGTCGTAATACGCAGTATTTT
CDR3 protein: CASSEPGGRNTQYF

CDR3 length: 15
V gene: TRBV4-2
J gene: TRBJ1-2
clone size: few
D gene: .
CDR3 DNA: TGTGCCAGCAGCCAAGATCCCAGGTACGGGGTCGGCTACACCTTC
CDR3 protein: CASSQDPRYGVGYTF

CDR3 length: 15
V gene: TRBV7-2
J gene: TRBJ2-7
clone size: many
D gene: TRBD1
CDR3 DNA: TGTGCCAGCAGCTCTTGGGACAGGGGGGTTTACGAGCAGTACTTC
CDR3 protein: CASSSWDRGVYEQYF

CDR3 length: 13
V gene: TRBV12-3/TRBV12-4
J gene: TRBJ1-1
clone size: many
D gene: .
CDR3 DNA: TGTGCCAGCAGTTTCTGGGGCGCCACTGAAGCTTTCTTT
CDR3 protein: CASSFWGATEAFF

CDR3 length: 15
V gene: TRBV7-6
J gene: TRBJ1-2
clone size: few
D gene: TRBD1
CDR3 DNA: TGTGCCAGCAGCTTGGGGACAGGGGGCGCGGGTGGCTACACCTTC
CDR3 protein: CASSLGTGGAGGYTF

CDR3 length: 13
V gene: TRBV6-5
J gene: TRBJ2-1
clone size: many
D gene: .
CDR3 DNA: TGTGCCAGCAGTTACGCGGGACAGCGTAAGCAGTTCTTC
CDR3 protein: CASSYAGQRKQFF

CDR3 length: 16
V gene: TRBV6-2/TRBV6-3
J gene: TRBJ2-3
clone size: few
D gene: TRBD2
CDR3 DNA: TGTGCCAGCAGCCGGACTAGCGGGGGGAACACAGATACGCAGTATTTT
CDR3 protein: CASSRTSGGNTDTQYF

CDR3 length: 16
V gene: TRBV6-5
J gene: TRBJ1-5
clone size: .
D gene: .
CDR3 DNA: TGTGCCAGCAGTGCACTAGGACTGAATAGCAATCAGCCCCAGCATTTT
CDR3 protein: CASSALGLNSNQPQHF

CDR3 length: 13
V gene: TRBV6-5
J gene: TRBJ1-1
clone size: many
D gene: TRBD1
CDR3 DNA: TGTGCCAGCAGTCGACAGGGGAACACTAAAGCTTTCTTT
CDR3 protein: CASSRQGNTKAFF

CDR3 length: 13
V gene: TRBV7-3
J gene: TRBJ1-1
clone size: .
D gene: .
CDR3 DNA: TGTGCCACCTCATTAACAGAGAACACTGAAGCTTTCTTT
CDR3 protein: CATSLTENTEAFF

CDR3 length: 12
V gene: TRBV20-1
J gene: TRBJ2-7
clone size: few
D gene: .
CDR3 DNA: TGCACCCGAGCCCGGGGCACCTACGAGCAGTACTTC
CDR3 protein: CTRARGTYEQYF

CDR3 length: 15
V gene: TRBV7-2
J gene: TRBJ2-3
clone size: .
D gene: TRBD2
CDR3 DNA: TGTGCCAGCTGCGTAGCGGGGGTGGGGGGAGATACGCAGTATTTT
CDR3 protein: CASCVAGVGGDTQYF

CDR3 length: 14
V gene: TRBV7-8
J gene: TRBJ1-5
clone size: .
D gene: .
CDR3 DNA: TGTGCCAGCAGCCCGTTCCCTATCGCACAGCCCCAGCATTTT
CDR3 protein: CASSPFPIAQPQHF

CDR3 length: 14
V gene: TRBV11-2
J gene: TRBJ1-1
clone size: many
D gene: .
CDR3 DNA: TGTGCCAGCAGCTTAGACAGCGCCAACACTGAAGCTTTCTTT
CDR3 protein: CASSLDSANTEAFF

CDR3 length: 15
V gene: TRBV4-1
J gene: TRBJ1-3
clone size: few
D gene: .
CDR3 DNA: TGCGCCAGCAGCCCTCAGGGTCTCTCTGGAAACACCATATATTTT
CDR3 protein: CASSPQGLSGNTIYF